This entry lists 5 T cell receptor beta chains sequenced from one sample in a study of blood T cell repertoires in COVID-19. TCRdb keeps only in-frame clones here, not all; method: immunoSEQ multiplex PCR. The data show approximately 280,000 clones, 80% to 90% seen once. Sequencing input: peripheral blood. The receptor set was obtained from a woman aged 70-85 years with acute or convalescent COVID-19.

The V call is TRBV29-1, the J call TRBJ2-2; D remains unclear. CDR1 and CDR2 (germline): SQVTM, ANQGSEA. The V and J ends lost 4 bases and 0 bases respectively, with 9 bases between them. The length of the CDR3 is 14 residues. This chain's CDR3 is CSVAVSANTGELFF. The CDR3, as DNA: TGCAGCGTTGCGGTTTCCGCGAACACCGGGGAGCTGTTTTTT.

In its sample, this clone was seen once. The CDR3: CASSQAGGRVTEAFF. DNA of the CDR3: TGCGCCAGCAGCCAAGCGGGGGGGCGCGTGACTGAAGCTTTCTTT. This chain connects TRBV4-1 to TRBJ1-1; weak D call: TRBD1 (6 bases). The CDR3 extends over 15 amino acids. Trimming removed 1 base from V and 5 bases from J, with 14 bases in between. Germline V gene lookup returns CDR1 MGHRA and CDR2 YSYEKL.

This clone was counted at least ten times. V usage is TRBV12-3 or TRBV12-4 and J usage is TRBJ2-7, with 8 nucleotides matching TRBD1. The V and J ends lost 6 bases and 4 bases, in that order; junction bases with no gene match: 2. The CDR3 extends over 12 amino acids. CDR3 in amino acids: CASSWTGYEQYF. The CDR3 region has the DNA TGTGCCAGCAGCTGGACAGGGTACGAGCAGTACTTC.

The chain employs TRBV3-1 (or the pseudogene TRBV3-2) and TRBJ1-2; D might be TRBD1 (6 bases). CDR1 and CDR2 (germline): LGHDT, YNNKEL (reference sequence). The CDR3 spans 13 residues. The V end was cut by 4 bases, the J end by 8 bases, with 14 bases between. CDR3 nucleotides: TGTGCCAGCAGCCCGACAATCCAGGGGGGCTACACCTTC. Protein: CASSPTIQGGYTF.

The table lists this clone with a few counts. CDR3 residues: CASSSLAGGVYEQYF. The CDR3 DNA sequence: TGTGCCAGCAGTTCATTAGCGGGGGGAGTCTACGAGCAGTACTTC. This chain joins TRBV6-5 and TRBJ2-7; 10 bases fit TRBD2. The CDR3 runs to 15 residues. Germline values: CDR1 MNHEY, CDR2 SVGAGI. J lost 3 bases, V lost 4 bases, and 6 bases had no gene match.